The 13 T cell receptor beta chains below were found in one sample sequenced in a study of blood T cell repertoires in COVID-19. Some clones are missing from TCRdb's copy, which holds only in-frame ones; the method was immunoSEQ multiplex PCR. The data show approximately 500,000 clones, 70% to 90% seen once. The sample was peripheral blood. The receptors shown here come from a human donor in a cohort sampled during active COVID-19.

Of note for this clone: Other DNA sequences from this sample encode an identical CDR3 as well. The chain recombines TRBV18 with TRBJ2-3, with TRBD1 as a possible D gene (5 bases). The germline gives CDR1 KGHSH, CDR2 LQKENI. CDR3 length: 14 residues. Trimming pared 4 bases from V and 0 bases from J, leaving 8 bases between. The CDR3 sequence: CASSLDRSTDTQYF. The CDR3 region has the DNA TGTGCCAGCTCACTAGACAGAAGCACAGATACGCAGTATTTT.

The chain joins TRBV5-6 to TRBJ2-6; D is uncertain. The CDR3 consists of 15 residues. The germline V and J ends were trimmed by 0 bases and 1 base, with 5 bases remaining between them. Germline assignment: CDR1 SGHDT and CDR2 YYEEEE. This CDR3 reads CASSLGVSGANVLTF. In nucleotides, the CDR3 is TGTGCCAGCAGCTTGGGAGTGTCTGGGGCCAACGTCCTGACTTTC.

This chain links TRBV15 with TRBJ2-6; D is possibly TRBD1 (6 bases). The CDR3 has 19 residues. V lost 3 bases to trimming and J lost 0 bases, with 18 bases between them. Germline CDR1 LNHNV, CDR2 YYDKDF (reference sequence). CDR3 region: CATSSLFGQTSSGANVLTF. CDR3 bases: TGTGCCACCAGCAGCCTTTTTGGACAGACCAGCTCTGGGGCCAACGTCCTGACTTTC. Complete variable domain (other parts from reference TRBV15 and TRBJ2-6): DAMVIQNPRYQVTQFGKPVTLSCSQTLNHNVMYWYQQKSSQAPKLLFHYYDKDFNNEADTPDNFQSRRPNTSFCFLDIRSPGLGDTAMYLCATSSLFGQTSSGANVLTFGAGSRLTVL.

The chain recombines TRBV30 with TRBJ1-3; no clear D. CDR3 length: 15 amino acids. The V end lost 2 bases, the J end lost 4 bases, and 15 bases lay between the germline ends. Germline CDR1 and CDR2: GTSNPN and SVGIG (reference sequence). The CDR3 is CAWSRPGRPGNTIYF. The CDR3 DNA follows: TGTGCCTGGAGTCGACCCGGGAGACCCGGAAACACCATATATTTT.

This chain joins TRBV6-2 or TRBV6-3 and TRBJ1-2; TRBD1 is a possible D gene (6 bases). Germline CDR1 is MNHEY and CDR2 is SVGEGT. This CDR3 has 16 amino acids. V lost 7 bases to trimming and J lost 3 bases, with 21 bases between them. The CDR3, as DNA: TGTGCCAGCAACCCGCTCCGGCAGGGGAGGGACTATGGCTACACCTTC. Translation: CASNPLRQGRDYGYTF.

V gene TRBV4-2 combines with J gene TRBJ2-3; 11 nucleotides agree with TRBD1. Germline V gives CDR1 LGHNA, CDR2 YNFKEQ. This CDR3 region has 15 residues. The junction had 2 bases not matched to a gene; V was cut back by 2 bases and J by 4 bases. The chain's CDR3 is CASSQRTGGADTQYF. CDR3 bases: TGTGCCAGCAGCCAAAGGACAGGGGGCGCAGATACGCAGTATTTT.

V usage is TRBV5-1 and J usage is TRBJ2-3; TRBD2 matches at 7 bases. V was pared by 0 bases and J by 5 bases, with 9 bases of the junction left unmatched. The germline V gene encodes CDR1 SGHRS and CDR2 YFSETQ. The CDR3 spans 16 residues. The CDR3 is CASSLESSGGVDTQYF. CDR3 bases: TGCGCCAGCAGCTTGGAATCGTCTGGGGGGGTAGATACGCAGTATTTT.

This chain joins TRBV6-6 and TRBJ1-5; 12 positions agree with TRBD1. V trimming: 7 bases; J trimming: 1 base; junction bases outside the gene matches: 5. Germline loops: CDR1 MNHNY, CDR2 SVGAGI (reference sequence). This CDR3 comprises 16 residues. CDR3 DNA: TGTGCCAGCAAGGGGGGACAGGGGGCGAGCAATCAGCCCCAGCATTTT. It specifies CASKGGQGASNQPQHF.

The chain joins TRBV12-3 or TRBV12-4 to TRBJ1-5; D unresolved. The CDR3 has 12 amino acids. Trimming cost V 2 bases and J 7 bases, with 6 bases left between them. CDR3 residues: CASSLNPQPQHF. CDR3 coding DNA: TGTGCCAGCAGTTTAAATCCACAGCCCCAGCATTTT.

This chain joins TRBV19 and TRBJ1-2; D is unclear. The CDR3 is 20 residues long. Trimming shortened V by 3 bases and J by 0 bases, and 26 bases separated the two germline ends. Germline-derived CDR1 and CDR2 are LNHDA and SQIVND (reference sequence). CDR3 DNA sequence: TGTGCCAGTAGTATGACACCCCTAGGTGCCCTGGGAGGAACTAACTATGGCTACACCTTC. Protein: CASSMTPLGALGGTNYGYTF. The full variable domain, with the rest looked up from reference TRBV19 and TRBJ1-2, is DGGITQSPKYLFRKEGQNVTLSCEQNLNHDAMYWYRQDPGQGLRLIYYSQIVNDFQKGDIAEGYSVSREKKESFPLTVTSAQKNPTAFYLCASSMTPLGALGGTNYGYTFGSGTRLTVV.

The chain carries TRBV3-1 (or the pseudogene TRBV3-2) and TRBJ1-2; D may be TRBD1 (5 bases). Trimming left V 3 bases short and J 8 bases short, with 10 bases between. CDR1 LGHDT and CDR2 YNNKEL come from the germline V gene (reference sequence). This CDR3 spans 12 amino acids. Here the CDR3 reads CASSHQKGGYTF. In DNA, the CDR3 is TGTGCCAGCAGCCACCAAAAGGGGGGCTACACCTTC.

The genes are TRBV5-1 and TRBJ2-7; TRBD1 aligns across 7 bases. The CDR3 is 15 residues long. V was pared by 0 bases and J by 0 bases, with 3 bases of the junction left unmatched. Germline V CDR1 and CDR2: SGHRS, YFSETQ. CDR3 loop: CASSLVAGGSYEQYF. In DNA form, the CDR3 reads TGCGCCAGCAGCTTGGTAGCAGGGGGCTCCTACGAGCAGTACTTC.

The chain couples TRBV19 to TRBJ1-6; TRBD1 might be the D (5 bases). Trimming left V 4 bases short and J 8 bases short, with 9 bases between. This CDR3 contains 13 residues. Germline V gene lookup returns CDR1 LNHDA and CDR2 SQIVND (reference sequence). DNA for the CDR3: TGTGCCAGTAGTAGAGCGGGGGATTCACCCCTCCACTTT. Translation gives CASSRAGDSPLHF.